The present entry profiles one T cell receptor (beta chain) with its context. The CDR3 end is not reached by the read, which stops 3 residues before it; the germline J gene fills it in. This sample was taken from a study of Tregs in tolerant kidney transplant recipients. Using immunoSEQ multiplex PCR, the repertoire was profiled, and TCRdb retains in-frame clones only, with some absent. Its clone listing holds under 35,000 clones. Trimming stripped 7 bases from V and 3 bases from J, with 13 bases between. The CDR3 has 14 residues. Per the germline V gene, CDR1 is LNHDA and CDR2 is SQIVND (reference sequence).

The starting material was CD8+ T cells from blood, obtained before the transplant. The source is a human donor who received a combined kidney and bone marrow transplant. V and J are TRBV19 and TRBJ2-1; possibly TRBD1 for D (5 bases). CDR3: CASTVRANYNEQFF. The sequenced CDR3 bases are TGTGCCAGTACAGTCAGGGCAAACTACAATGAG.